A single sample gave rise to the 24 T cell receptor beta chains below, sequenced in a study of PD-L1 blockade in urothelial cancer. The time point: pretreatment peripheral blood. Only in-frame clones appear in the TCRdb table, and some are missing; sequencing was by immunoSEQ multiplex PCR. This sample carries tens of thousands of clones, around 85% of them seen once, and the ten largest clones take 15%. The starting material was PBMCs, obtained around atezolizumab (anti-PD-L1) treatment. The origin of the receptors is a man in his sixties with urothelial cancer.

J is TRBJ2-5 and V is TRBV5-6; 15 nucleotides align to TRBD2. Trimming at V came to 3 bases and at J to 3 bases, leaving 12 bases not matched to a gene. Germline lookup yields CDR1 SGHDT and CDR2 YYEEEE. CDR3 size: 19 residues. The CDR3 reads CASSWAPGTSGGQEETQYF. The CDR3 bases are TGTGCCAGCAGCTGGGCCCCCGGGACTAGCGGGGGGCAGGAAGAGACCCAGTACTTC. The full variable domain, with the rest looked up from reference TRBV5-6 and TRBJ2-5, is DAGVTQSPTHLIKTRGQQVTLRCSPKSGHDTVSWYQQALGQGPQFIFQYYEEEERQRGNFPDRFSGHQFPNYSSELNVNALLLGDSALYLCASSWAPGTSGGQEETQYFGPGTRLLVL.

The V gene is TRBV12-5, the J gene TRBJ1-1; D unresolved. Germline V gene lookup returns CDR1 LGHNT and CDR2 FRNRAP. This CDR3 contains 15 residues. The V end lost 1 base, the J end lost 1 base, and 10 bases lay between the germline ends. Here the CDR3 reads CASGLGGAPNTEAFF. The CDR3 DNA sequence: TGTGCTAGTGGTTTGGGGGGAGCCCCGAACACTGAAGCTTTCTTT.

The gene calls are TRBV10-2 and TRBJ1-4, with D possibly TRBD1 on 6 matching bases. Trimming cost V 3 bases and J 5 bases, with 16 bases left between them. The germline V gene encodes CDR1 WSHSY and CDR2 SAAADI. The CDR3 runs 16 residues. CDR3 sequence reads: CASSDPLGGLNEKLFF. DNA of the CDR3: TGCGCCAGCAGTGATCCCTTGGGGGGGCTAAATGAAAAACTGTTTTTT.

The CDR3 DNA follows: TGTGCCAGCAGCTCCGCGAGCGGGTCCTCTTCCGAGCAGTACTTC. Its translation: CASSSASGSSSEQYF. This chain links TRBV11-2 with TRBJ2-7, with D maybe TRBD2 (6 bases). The CDR3 sequence is 15 residues long. Trimming left V 4 bases short and J 6 bases short, with 19 bases between. Germline-derived CDR1 and CDR2 are SGHAT and FQNNGV. The whole variable domain, remainder taken from reference TRBV11-2 and TRBJ2-7, is EAGVAQSPRYKIIEKRQSVAFWCNPISGHATLYWYQQILGQGPKLLIQFQNNGVVDDSQLPKDRFSAERLKGVDSTLKIQPAKLEDSAVYLCASSSASGSSSEQYFGPGTRLTVT.

The gene calls are TRBV11-2 and TRBJ2-3; D gene unclear. Trimming cost V 6 bases and J 2 bases, with 12 bases left between them. The CDR3 loop spans 14 amino acids. Germline V lookup: CDR1 SGHAT, CDR2 FQNNGV. DNA for the CDR3: TGTGCCAGCAGTATCGGGTACAACACAGATACGCAGTATTTT. It is translated as CASSIGYNTDTQYF.

The genes are TRBV25-1 and TRBJ1-1, with D uncertain. CDR1 and CDR2 (germline): MGHDK, SYGVNS. This CDR3 spans 15 amino acids. V shed 0 bases and J shed 1 base, with 9 bases lying between them. The CDR3 nucleotides read TGTGCCAGCAGTGAATACGGGTACGAGAACACTGAAGCTTTCTTT. It codes for CASSEYGYENTEAFF.

CDR3 loop: CASSLGGTGRNTEAFF. The CDR3 DNA reads as TGTGCCAGCAGCTTAGGAGGGACAGGGAGGAACACTGAAGCTTTCTTT. V usage is TRBV7-9 and J usage is TRBJ1-1, with 9 bases fitting TRBD1. Losses at the gene ends were 1 base for V and 1 base for J; bases not matched to a gene: 4. This CDR3 has 16 residues. The germline gives CDR1 SEHNR, CDR2 FQNEAQ (reference sequence).

This clone was seen only a few times. J is TRBJ1-4 and V is TRBV9; 8 nucleotides align to TRBD1. CDR3 size: 16 residues. Germline CDR1 SGDLS, CDR2 YYNGEE. The V and J ends lost 3 bases and 1 base, in that order; junction bases with no gene match: 5. CDR3: CASSAYTGGTNEKLFF. The DNA of the CDR3 is TGTGCCAGCAGCGCATATACAGGGGGAACTAATGAAAAACTGTTTTTT.

This chain links TRBV7-9 with TRBJ1-4; D is perhaps TRBD1 (6 bases). CDR1 and CDR2 (germline): SEHNR, FQNEAQ (reference sequence). V gave up 5 bases and J gave up 3 bases, with 13 bases separating them. The CDR3 length is 15 residues. The CDR3 DNA reads as TGTGCCAGCAGCGACAACGGACAGCCTAATGAAAAACTGTTTTTT. Protein product: CASSDNGQPNEKLFF.

The J gene is TRBJ1-4, the V gene TRBV9; no definite D call. The germline CDR1 and CDR2 sequences are SGDLS and YYNGEE. The CDR3 is 14 residues long. Trimming left V 4 bases short and J 8 bases short, with 15 bases between. The DNA for the CDR3 is TGTGCCAGCAGCCCTGGAGCGGGGTGGGAAAAACTGTTTTTT. Translation: CASSPGAGWEKLFF. The variable domain in full, with the rest retrieved from reference TRBV9 and TRBJ1-4, is DSGVTQTPKHLITATGQRVTLRCSPRSGDLSVYWYQQSLDQGLQFLIQYYNGEERAKGNILERFSAQQFPDLHSELNLSSLELGDSALYFCASSPGAGWEKLFFGSGTQLSVL.

This clone was detected only a few times. The rearrangement joins TRBV10-3 to TRBJ1-2, with 7 bases matching TRBD1. The J segment lost 3 bases and the V segment lost 3 bases, leaving 4 bases of the junction unmatched. This CDR3 spans 14 amino acids. Germline CDR1 ENHRY, CDR2 SYGVKD. The CDR3 loop reads CAISDYGTDYGYTF. The DNA for the CDR3 is TGTGCCATCAGTGACTACGGGACAGACTATGGCTACACCTTC.

The chain recombines TRBV19 with TRBJ2-7, with 7 bases identical to TRBD1. The CDR3 is made up of 17 amino acids. V lost 5 bases, J lost 7 bases, and 20 bases stayed unmatched. Germline CDR1 is LNHDA and CDR2 is SQIVND (reference sequence). The CDR3 DNA reads as TGTGCCAGTAGTCCGTTCACCTACAGGGGCGCGCTGAGAGAGCAGTACTTC. Residues: CASSPFTYRGALREQYF.

The chain combines TRBV7-8 with TRBJ2-3; the D gene is possibly TRBD1 (6 bases). CDR1 and CDR2 from the germline V gene are SGHVS and FQNEAQ. The CDR3 is 13 amino acids. V was clipped by 0 bases and J by 5 bases, with 6 bases between them. Written as DNA, the CDR3 is TGTGCCAGCAGCTTAGCCAGGGGAGATACGCAGTATTTT. It encodes CASSLARGDTQYF. Full variable domain (outside the CDR3, taken from reference TRBV7-8 and TRBJ2-3): GAGVSQSPRYKVAKRGQDVALRCDPISGHVSLFWYQQALGQGPEFLTYFQNEAQLDKSGLPSDRFFAERPEGSVSTLKIQRTQQEDSAVYLCASSLARGDTQYFGPGTRLTVL.

This clone was seen repeatedly, ten times or more. V usage is TRBV4-1 and J usage is TRBJ1-6, with a tentative D call TRBD1 (6 bases). Germline CDR1 and CDR2: MGHRA and YSYEKL. The CDR3 totals 15 residues. The germline V and J ends were trimmed by 4 bases and 6 bases, with 13 bases remaining between them. The CDR3 nucleotides are TGCGCCAGCAGCCCCTGGACAGAGCCTAATTCACCCCTCCACTTT. This sequence encodes CASSPWTEPNSPLHF.

The gene calls are TRBV2 and TRBJ2-5; 9 nucleotides agree with TRBD1. The germline CDR1 and CDR2 sequences are SNHLY and FYNNEI. The V gene end was trimmed by 6 bases and the J gene end by 5 bases; junction bases not matched to a gene: 7. The CDR3 runs to 14 residues. The CDR3 nucleotides are TGTGCCAGCAGCTTGGACAGGGGTCAGGAGACCCAGTACTTC. It specifies CASSLDRGQETQYF.

The count of this clone is one. The chain is built from TRBV4-1 and TRBJ2-7; 12 bases are shared with TRBD1. Germline values: CDR1 MGHRA, CDR2 YSYEKL. This CDR3 contains 16 residues. The junction had 6 bases not matched to a gene; V was cut back by 2 bases and J by 4 bases. The CDR3 reads CASSQPPGQGAYEQYF. The CDR3 DNA sequence: TGCGCCAGCAGCCAACCACCGGGACAGGGGGCTTACGAGCAGTACTTC.

The V gene is TRBV5-1, the J gene TRBJ2-7, with 9 bases lining up with TRBD1. J gave up 3 bases and V 2 bases, and 3 bases lay outside the gene matches. The germline V gene has CDR1 SGHRS and CDR2 YFSETQ. CDR3 length equals 14 residues. CDR3 sequence (DNA): TGCGCCAGCAGCTTACAGGGGGCATACTACGAGCAGTACTTC. Protein product: CASSLQGAYYEQYF. The full variable domain, with the rest looked up from reference TRBV5-1 and TRBJ2-7, is KAGVTQTPRYLIKTRGQQVTLSCSPISGHRSVSWYQQTPGQGLQFLFEYFSETQRNKGNFPGRFSGRQFSNSRSEMNVSTLELGDSALYLCASSLQGAYYEQYFGPGTRLTVT.

This clone was detected a few times. The chain combines TRBV28 with TRBJ2-7; 7 bases are a match to TRBD1. V shed 10 bases, J shed 5 bases, and the junction held 8 bases outside the gene matches. The CDR3 is 12 amino acids. The germline CDR1 and CDR2 sequences are MDHEN and SYDVKM. The DNA of the CDR3 is TGTGCCACAACACAGGGGCTCCACGAGCAGTACTTC. Its protein is CATTQGLHEQYF.

The rearrangement links TRBV5-4 to TRBJ2-1; 11 positions agree with TRBD1. Germline trimming cut 3 bases from V and 6 bases from J; bases unmatched to any gene: 5. The germline gives CDR1 SGHNT, CDR2 YYREEE (reference sequence). This CDR3 is built from 15 residues. CDR3 DNA sequence: TGTGCCAGCAGCTCCGGGACAGGGGGTACCAATGAGCAGTTCTTC. It specifies CASSSGTGGTNEQFF.

This chain uses TRBV11-3 with TRBJ2-3; 11 bases agree with TRBD2. Germline V CDR1 and CDR2: SGHNT, YENEEA. J gave up 6 bases and V 1 base, and 0 bases lay outside the gene matches. This CDR3 spans 14 amino acids. Written as DNA, the CDR3 is TGTGCCAGCAGCTTAGGACTAGCGGGGGATACGCAGTATTTT. Residues: CASSLGLAGDTQYF.

This clone has a single count. The DNA for the CDR3 is TGCGCCAGCTCTTACAGGGAGGGATCTGGCTACACCTTC. This encodes CASSYREGSGYTF. The chain carries TRBV5-1 and TRBJ1-2; TRBD1 is a possible D gene (6 bases). The ends were cut back, 7 bases at V and 7 bases at J, with 17 bases in the middle. Germline CDR1 reads SGHRS; CDR2 reads YFSETQ. The CDR3 runs to 13 residues.

V and J are TRBV28 and TRBJ2-7; TRBD1 aligns across 9 bases. Germline V gives CDR1 MDHEN, CDR2 SYDVKM. The CDR3 runs to 14 residues. V was pared by 6 bases and J by 0 bases, with 3 bases of the junction left unmatched. The CDR3 sequence is CASSLQGASYEQYF. The CDR3 region has the DNA TGTGCCAGCAGCTTACAGGGGGCCTCCTACGAGCAGTACTTC.

The CDR3 loop is CASSPKRGLQKNTGELFF. The CDR3 coding sequence is TGTGCCAGCAGCCCTAAAAGGGGGCTGCAAAAGAACACCGGGGAGCTGTTTTTT. The V gene is TRBV7-9, the J gene TRBJ2-2, with 7 bases aligning to TRBD1. Germline CDR1 is SEHNR and CDR2 is FQNEAQ (reference sequence). The CDR3 has 18 amino acids. Unmatched junction bases numbered 13, after V lost 5 bases and J lost 1 base. Full variable domain (remainder filled in from reference TRBV7-9 and TRBJ2-2): DTGVSQNPRHKITKRGQNVTFRCDPISEHNRLYWYRQTLGQGPEFLTYFQNEAQLEKSRLLSDRFSAERPKGSFSTLEIQRTEQGDSAMYLCASSPKRGLQKNTGELFFGEGSRLTVL.

The chain combines TRBV7-8 with TRBJ2-7, with 7 bases aligning to TRBD1. CDR1 SGHVS and CDR2 FQNEAQ come from the germline V gene. This CDR3 is 13 amino acids long. With V trimmed by 5 bases and J by 6 bases, 7 bases remained unmatched. The CDR3 protein is CASSKRQGGEQYF. In DNA form, the CDR3 reads TGTGCCAGCAGCAAACGACAGGGTGGCGAGCAGTACTTC.